Each of the 6 T cell receptor beta chains below was sequenced from the same sample in a study of blood T cell repertoires in COVID-19. Clones were sequenced by immunoSEQ multiplex PCR, and TCRdb holds only the in-frame ones, with some missing. The table records more than 350,000 clones, 88% of them present only once. The sequencing sample was made of PBMCs or T cells enriched from blood (not recorded which). The receptors derive from a woman in her late teens or twenties who had been exposed to COVID-19.

The chain uses TRBV5-1 and TRBJ1-1; D unclear. Trimming took off 4 bases at V and 5 bases at J, with 15 bases between the two ends. This CDR3 contains 14 residues. The V gene's germline CDR1 is SGHRS and CDR2 YFSETQ. CDR3: CASSNSPAATEAFF. The CDR3 DNA reads as TGCGCCAGCAGCAATTCCCCCGCGGCAACTGAAGCTTTCTTT.

This chain connects TRBV6-5 to TRBJ1-2, with D tentatively TRBD1 (6 bases). Germline V lookup: CDR1 MNHEY, CDR2 SVGAGI. The CDR3 runs 13 residues. Between the trimmed V and J ends, which lost 6 bases and 4 bases, there was a span of 12 bases. The CDR3 coding sequence is TGTGCCAGCAGACCCGGACAGATCTATGGCTACACCTTC. Its protein is CASRPGQIYGYTF.

This clone was counted only a few times. The chain is built from TRBV27 and TRBJ2-7; 8 bases map to TRBD1. The trim removed 2 bases at V and 5 bases at J, leaving 2 bases unmatched. The CDR3 totals 13 residues. Germline CDR1 MNHEY, CDR2 SMNVEV (reference sequence). CDR3 sequence (DNA): TGTGCCAGCAGTTTACCAGGGGGCGACGAGCAGTACTTC. Translation: CASSLPGGDEQYF.

The CDR3 nucleotides are TGCGCCAGCAGCCCCCGCCTCCGGGACATACAAGAGACCCAGTACTTC. This encodes CASSPRLRDIQETQYF. The V gene is TRBV5-1, the J gene TRBJ2-5, with a tentative D call TRBD1 (6 bases). In germline, CDR1 is SGHRS, CDR2 YFSETQ. This CDR3 is built from 16 residues. V shed 4 bases and J shed 2 bases, with 18 bases lying between them. Using reference TRBV5-1 and TRBJ2-5 for the parts outside the CDR3, the full variable domain is KAGVTQTPRYLIKTRGQQVTLSCSPISGHRSVSWYQQTPGQGLQFLFEYFSETQRNKGNFPGRFSGRQFSNSRSEMNVSTLELGDSALYLCASSPRLRDIQETQYFGPGTRLLVL.

This clone came up once. The chain uses TRBV6-2 or TRBV6-3 and TRBJ2-3; TRBD1 agrees at 8 bases. Germline CDR1 reads MNHEY; CDR2 reads SVGEGT. The V segment lost 5 bases and the J segment 3 bases; nucleotides outside the gene matches: 4. This CDR3 region has 14 residues. CDR3 nucleotide sequence: TGTGCCAGCAGTGGACAGGGCGAGACAGATACGCAGTATTTT. It is translated as CASSGQGETDTQYF.

This chain joins TRBV7-9 and TRBJ2-7; 9 bases match TRBD1. The V and J ends lost 6 bases and 2 bases, in that order; junction bases with no gene match: 14. CDR3 length: 17 amino acids. Per the germline V gene, CDR1 is SEHNR and CDR2 is FQNEAQ (reference sequence). The CDR3 bases are TGTGCCAGCAGGGGAGGTCGACAGGGGGAGGTACCCTACGAGCAGTACTTC. It encodes CASRGGRQGEVPYEQYF.